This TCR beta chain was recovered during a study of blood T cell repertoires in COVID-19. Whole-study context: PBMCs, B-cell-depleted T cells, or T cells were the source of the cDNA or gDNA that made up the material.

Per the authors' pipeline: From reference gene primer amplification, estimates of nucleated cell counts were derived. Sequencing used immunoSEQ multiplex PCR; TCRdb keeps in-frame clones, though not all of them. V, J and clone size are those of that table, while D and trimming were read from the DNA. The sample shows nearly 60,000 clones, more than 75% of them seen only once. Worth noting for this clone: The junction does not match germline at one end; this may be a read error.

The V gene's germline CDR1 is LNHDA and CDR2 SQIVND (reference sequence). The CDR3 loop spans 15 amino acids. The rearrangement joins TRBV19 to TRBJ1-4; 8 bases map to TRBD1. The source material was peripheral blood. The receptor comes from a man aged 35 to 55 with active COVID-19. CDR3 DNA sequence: TGTGCCAGTAGTATCGGACAGGGTAGAAGGGAAACACTGTTTTTT. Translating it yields CASSIGQGRRETLFF.